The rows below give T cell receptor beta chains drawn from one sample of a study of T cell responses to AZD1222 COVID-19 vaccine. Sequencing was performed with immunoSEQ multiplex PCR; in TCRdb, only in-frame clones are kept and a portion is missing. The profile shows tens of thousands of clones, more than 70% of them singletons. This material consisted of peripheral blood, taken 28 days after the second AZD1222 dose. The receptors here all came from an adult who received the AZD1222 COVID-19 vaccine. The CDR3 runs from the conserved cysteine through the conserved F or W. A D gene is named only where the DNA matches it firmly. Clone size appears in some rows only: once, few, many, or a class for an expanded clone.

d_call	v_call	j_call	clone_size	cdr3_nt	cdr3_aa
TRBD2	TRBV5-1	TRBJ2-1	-	TGCGCCAGCAGCTTGACTAGCGGGGGCAATGAGCAGTTCTTC	CASSLTSGGNEQFF
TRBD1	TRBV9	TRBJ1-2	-	TGTGCCAGCAGCCCCATCCCTGACAGGGGGGATAACTATGGCTACACCTTC	CASSPIPDRGDNYGYTF
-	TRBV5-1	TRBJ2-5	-	TGCGCCAGCAGCTTGCGGCAAGAGACCCAGTACTTC	CASSLRQETQYF
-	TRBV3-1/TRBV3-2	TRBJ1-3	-	TGTGCCAGCAGCCAAGACTTGCAGGCCTCGGGAACCACCATATATTTT	CASSQDLQASGTTIYF
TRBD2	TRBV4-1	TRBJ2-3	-	TGCGCCAGCAGCCAAGATTTGAAAGCGGGGGTGACAGATACGCAGTATTTT	CASSQDLKAGVTDTQYF
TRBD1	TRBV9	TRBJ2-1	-	TGTGCCAGCAGCCGGGACAGGGGCATCTACAATGAGCAGTTCTTC	CASSRDRGIYNEQFF
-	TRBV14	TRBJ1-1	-	TGTGCCAGCAGCCAAGATTGGGCAGGGCTCACTGAAGCTTTCTTT	CASSQDWAGLTEAFF
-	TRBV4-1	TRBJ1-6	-	TGCGCCAGCAGCCAAGTCCCCGGGGTTAATTCACCCCTCCACTTT	CASSQVPGVNSPLHF
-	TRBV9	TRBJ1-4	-	TGTGCCAGCAGCGCCGGGGACAAACGTAATGAAAAACTGTTTTTT	CASSAGDKRNEKLFF
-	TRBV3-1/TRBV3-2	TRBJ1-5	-	TGTGCCAGCAGCCAAGTTCCTAGCAATCAGCCCCAGCATTTT	CASSQVPSNQPQHF
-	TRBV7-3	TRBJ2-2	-	TGTGCCAGCAGCTTAATGGGCGGGGAGCTGTTTTTT	CASSLMGGELFF
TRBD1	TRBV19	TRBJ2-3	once	TGTGCCAGTAGTATCCGGGACAGGGGCCAGGCGCAGTATTTT	CASSIRDRGQAQYF
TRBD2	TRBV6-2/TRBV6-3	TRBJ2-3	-	TGTGCCAGCAGTTACCTAGCGGGGGGGATCGCAGATACGCAGTATTTT	CASSYLAGGIADTQYF
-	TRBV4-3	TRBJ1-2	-	TGCGCCAGCAGCCAGGGTCCCGACAGGCCGCAGCTATTTGGCTACACCTTC	CASSQGPDRPQLFGYTF
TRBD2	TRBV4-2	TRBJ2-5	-	TGTGCCAGCAGCCAAGATAGCGAGAAAGCGGGGGGGCAAGAGACCCAGTACTTC	CASSQDSEKAGGQETQYF
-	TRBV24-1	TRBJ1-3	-	TGTGCCACCAGTGATCCGGGATACTCTGGAAACACCATATATTTT	CATSDPGYSGNTIYF